These T cell receptor beta chains were read from a single sample in a study of blood T cell repertoires in COVID-19. Using immunoSEQ multiplex PCR, the repertoire was profiled, and TCRdb retains in-frame clones only, with some absent. The repertoire holds some 200,000 clones, with roughly 90% as singletons. The sample consisted of PBMCs or T cells enriched from blood (not recorded which). Source of these receptors: a woman aged 25 to 39 who had recovered from COVID-19. Each CDR3 is given with its conserved first and last residue. Fields, in order: clone size, D gene, V gene, J gene, CDR3 protein, CDR3 DNA. The D gene is left open where the match is weak. Size values are once, few and many counts, or a class for expanded clones, and some rows have none.

>NA|TRBD1|TRBV11-2|TRBJ1-5
CASSRTGGISQPQHF
TGTGCCAGCAGCCGGACAGGGGGGATAAGCCAGCCCCAGCATTTT
>NA|TRBD1|TRBV4-3|TRBJ1-2
CASSQGLQGLIYGYTF
TGCGCCAGCAGCCAAGGACTACAGGGGCTTATCTATGGCTACACCTTC
>NA|NA|TRBV5-5|TRBJ2-3
CASSLDQGDTQYF
TGTGCCAGCAGCTTGGACCAGGGGGATACGCAGTATTTT
>NA|NA|TRBV4-3|TRBJ2-3
CASSQEHHSTDTQYF
TGCGCCAGCAGCCAAGAACATCACAGCACAGATACGCAGTATTTT
>few|TRBD1|TRBV19|TRBJ1-1
CASSFTRRGTGGLFAFF
TGTGCCAGTAGTTTTACAAGAAGAGGGACAGGGGGCTTGTTCGCTTTCTTT
>NA|NA|TRBV6-6|TRBJ1-5
CASSYQGLGNQPQHF
TGTGCCAGCAGTTACCAGGGTTTGGGCAATCAGCCCCAGCATTTT
>NA|TRBD1|TRBV6-5|TRBJ2-5
CASKLPTGGQETQYF
TGTGCCAGCAAGCTCCCTACAGGGGGCCAAGAGACCCAGTACTTC
>NA|NA|TRBV19|TRBJ1-5
CASSGSPGRPQHF
TGTGCCAGTAGTGGGTCGCCCGGGAGGCCCCAGCATTTT
>NA|NA|TRBV7-9|TRBJ2-1
CASSAQHTRGLYNEQFF
TGTGCCAGCAGCGCGCAACACACTAGAGGGCTCTACAATGAGCAGTTCTTC
>NA|NA|TRBV28|TRBJ1-2
CASSLGQRGEFGYTF
TGTGCCAGCAGTTTGGGGCAGCGAGGAGAGTTTGGCTACACCTTC
>NA|NA|TRBV5-1|TRBJ1-1
CASSWGIFSGHPGTEAFF
TGCGCCAGCAGCTGGGGCATTTTTTCAGGACACCCAGGAACTGAAGCTTTCTTT
>NA|TRBD1|TRBV9|TRBJ1-4
CASSAQTGGNEKLFF
TGTGCCAGCAGCGCCCAGACAGGGGGTAATGAAAAACTGTTTTTT
>NA|NA|TRBV6-1|TRBJ1-1
CASSESETVAFF
TGTGCCAGCAGTGAATCTGAAACAGTCGCTTTCTTT
>NA|NA|TRBV4-2|TRBJ2-1
CASSLFGGDNEQFF
TGTGCCAGCAGCCTGTTCGGCGGGGACAATGAGCAGTTCTTC
>NA|NA|TRBV3-1/TRBV3-2|TRBJ2-3
CASSSTGGTDTQYF
TGTGCCAGCAGCTCGACCGGGGGAACAGATACGCAGTATTTT
>NA|NA|TRBV29-1|TRBJ2-1
CSVDLVRNYNEQFF
TGCAGCGTTGATTTGGTTAGAAACTACAATGAGCAGTTCTTC
>NA|NA|TRBV6-5|TRBJ1-1
CASSYSAGMGGTEAFF
TGTGCCAGCAGTTACTCGGCGGGTATGGGAGGTACTGAAGCTTTCTTT
>few|TRBD2|TRBV4-2|TRBJ2-5
CASSQGTGGGPETQYF
TGTGCCAGCAGCCAAGGGACCGGCGGGGGGCCCGAGACCCAGTACTTC